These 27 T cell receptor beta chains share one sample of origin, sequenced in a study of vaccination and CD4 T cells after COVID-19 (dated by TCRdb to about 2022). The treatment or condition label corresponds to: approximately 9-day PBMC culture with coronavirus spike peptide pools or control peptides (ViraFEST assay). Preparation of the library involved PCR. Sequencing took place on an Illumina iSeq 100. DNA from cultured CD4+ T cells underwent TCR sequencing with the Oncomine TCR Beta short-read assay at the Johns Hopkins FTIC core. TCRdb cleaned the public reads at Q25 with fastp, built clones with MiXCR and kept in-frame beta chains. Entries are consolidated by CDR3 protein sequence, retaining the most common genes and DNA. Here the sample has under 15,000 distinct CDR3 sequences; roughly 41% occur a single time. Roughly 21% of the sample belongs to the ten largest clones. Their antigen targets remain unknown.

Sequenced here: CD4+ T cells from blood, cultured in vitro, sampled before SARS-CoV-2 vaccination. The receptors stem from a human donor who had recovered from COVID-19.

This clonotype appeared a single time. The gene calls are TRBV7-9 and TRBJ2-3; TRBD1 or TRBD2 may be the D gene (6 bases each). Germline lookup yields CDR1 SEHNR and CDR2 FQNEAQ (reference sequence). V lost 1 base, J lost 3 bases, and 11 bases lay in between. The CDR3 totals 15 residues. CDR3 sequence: CASSLVRRGTDTQYF. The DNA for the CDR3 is TGTGCCAGCAGCTTAGTTAGGAGGGGGACAGATACGCAGTATTTT.

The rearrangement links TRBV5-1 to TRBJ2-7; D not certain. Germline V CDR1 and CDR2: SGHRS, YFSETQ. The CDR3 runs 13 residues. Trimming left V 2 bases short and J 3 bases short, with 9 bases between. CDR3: CASSFSGSYEQYF. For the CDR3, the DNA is TGCGCCAGCAGCTTCTCGGGCAGCTACGAGCAGTACTTC.

The CDR3 loop reads CASSLGQLGGTDTQYF. Written as DNA, the CDR3 is TGTGCCAGCAGCTTAGGTCAGTTGGGGGGCACAGATACGCAGTATTTT. This chain uses TRBV7-3 with TRBJ2-3, with D possibly called TRBD1 or TRBD2 (5 bases each). Trimming removed 2 bases from V and 1 base from J, with 13 bases in between. The CDR3 contains 16 residues. Germline CDR1 reads SGHTA; CDR2 reads FQGTGA.

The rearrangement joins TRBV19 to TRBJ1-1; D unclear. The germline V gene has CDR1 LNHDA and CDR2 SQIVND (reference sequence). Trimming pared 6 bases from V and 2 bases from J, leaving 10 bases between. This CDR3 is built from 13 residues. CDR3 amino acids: CASRWSANTEAFF. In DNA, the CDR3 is TGTGCCAGTAGGTGGTCGGCCAACACTGAAGCTTTCTTT.

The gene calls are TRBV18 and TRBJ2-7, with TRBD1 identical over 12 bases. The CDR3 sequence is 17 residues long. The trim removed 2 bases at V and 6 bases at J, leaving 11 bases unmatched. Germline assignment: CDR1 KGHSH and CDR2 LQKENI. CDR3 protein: CASSPGTGGSWAGEQYF. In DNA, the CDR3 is TGTGCCAGCTCACCAGGGACAGGGGGCTCTTGGGCTGGCGAGCAGTACTTC.

The CDR3 DNA sequence: TGTGCCAGCAGTTACTCTGGTACGCAGTATTTT. It codes for CASSYSGTQYF. The chain recombines TRBV6-5 with TRBJ2-3; D gene unclear. Germline-derived CDR1 and CDR2 are MNHEY and SVGAGI. This CDR3 comprises 11 residues. The V end lost 0 bases, the J end lost 8 bases, and 3 bases lay between the germline ends.

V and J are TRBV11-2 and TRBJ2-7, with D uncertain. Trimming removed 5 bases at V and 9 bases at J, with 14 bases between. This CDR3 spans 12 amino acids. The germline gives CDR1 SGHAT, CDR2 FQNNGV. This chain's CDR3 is CASSPRTHAQYF. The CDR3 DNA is TGTGCCAGCAGCCCACGGACGCACGCGCAGTACTTC.

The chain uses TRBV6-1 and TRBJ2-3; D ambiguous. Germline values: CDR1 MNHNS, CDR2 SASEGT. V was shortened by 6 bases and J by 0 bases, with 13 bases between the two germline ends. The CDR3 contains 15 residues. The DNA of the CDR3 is TGTGCCAGCAGGCTGGACGGAGCTAGCACAGATACGCAGTATTTT. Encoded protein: CASRLDGASTDTQYF.

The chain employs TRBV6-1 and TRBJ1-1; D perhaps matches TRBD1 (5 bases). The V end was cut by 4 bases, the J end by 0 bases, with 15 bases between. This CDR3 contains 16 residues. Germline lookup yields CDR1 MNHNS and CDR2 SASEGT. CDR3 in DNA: TGTGCCAGCAGTGGTCGGAGGGACCGATTGAACACTGAAGCTTTCTTT. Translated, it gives CASSGRRDRLNTEAFF.

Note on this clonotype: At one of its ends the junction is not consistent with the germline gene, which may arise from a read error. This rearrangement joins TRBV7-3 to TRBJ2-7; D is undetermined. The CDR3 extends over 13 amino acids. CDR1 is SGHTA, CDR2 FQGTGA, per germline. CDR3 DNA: TGTGCCAGCAGCTCACCGCCGAGTTCCGAGCAGTGCTTC. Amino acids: CASSSPPSSEQCF.

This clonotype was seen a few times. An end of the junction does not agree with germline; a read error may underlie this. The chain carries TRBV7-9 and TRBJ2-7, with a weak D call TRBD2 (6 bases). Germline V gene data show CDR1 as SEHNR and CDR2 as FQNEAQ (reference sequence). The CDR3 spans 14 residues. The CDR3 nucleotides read TGTGCCAGCGGCTTGGGGGGATTAAACTACGAGCAGTACTTC. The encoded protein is CASGLGGLNYEQYF.

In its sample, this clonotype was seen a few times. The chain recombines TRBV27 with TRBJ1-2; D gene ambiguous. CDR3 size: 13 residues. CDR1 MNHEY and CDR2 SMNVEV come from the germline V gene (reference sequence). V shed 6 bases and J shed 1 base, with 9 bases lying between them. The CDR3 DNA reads TGTGCCAGCAGATCCAGACTTAACTATGGCTACACCTTC. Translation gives CASRSRLNYGYTF.

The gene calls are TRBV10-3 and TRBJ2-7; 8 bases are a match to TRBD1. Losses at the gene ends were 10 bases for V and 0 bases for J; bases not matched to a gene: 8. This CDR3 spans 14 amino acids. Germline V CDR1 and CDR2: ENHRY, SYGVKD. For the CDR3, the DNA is TGTGCCACCACCGGGACAGGTACCTCCTACGAGCAGTACTTC. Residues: CATTGTGTSYEQYF.

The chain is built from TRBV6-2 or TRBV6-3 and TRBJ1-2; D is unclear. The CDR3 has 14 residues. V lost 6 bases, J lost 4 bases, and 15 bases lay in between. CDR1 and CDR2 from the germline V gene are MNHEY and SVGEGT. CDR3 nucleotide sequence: TGTGCCAGCAGCCCGAACCCCGCCGGCTATGGCTACACCTTC. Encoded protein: CASSPNPAGYGYTF.

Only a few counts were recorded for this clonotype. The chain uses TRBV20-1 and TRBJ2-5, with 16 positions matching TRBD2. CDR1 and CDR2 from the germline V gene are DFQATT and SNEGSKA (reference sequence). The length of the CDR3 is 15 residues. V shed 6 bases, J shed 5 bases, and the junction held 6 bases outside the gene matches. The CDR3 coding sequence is TGCAGTGCCGCAGGGACTAGCGGGGGGGGGGAGACCCAGTACTTC. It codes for CSAAGTSGGGETQYF.

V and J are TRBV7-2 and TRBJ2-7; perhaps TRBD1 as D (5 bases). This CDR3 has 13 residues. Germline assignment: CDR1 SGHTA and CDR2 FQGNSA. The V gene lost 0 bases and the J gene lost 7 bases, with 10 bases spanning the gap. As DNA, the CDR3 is TGTGCCAGCAGCTTAGCGCTATACAGGGAGCAGTACTTC. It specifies CASSLALYREQYF.

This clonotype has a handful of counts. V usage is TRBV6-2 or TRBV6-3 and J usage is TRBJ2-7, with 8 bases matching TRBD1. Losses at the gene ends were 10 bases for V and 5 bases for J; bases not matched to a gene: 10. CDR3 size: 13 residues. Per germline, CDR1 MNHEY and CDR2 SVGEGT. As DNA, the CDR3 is TGTGCCACCCGACGGACAGGGTCCCACGAGCAGTACTTC. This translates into CATRRTGSHEQYF.

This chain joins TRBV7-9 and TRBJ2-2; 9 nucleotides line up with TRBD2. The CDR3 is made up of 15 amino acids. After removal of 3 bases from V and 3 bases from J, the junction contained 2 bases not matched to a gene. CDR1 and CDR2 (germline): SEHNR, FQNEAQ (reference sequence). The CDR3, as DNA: TGTGCCAGCAGCTTGGCGGGGGGGCACACCGGGGAGCTGTTTTTT. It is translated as CASSLAGGHTGELFF.

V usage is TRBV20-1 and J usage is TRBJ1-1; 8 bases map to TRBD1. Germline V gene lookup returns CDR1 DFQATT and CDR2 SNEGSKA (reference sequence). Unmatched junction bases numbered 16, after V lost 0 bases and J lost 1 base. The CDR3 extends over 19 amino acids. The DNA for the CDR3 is TGCAGTGCTAGAGATCTTTATCAGGGGGCGATGGGCCAGAACACTGAAGCTTTCTTT. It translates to CSARDLYQGAMGQNTEAFF.

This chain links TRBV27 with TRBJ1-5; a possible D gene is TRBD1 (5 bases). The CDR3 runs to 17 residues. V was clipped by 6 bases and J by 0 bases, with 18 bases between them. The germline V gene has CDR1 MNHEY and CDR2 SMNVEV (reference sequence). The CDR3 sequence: CASRDSGASYSNQPQHF. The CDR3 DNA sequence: TGTGCCAGCAGAGATTCCGGGGCGTCTTATAGCAATCAGCCCCAGCATTTT.

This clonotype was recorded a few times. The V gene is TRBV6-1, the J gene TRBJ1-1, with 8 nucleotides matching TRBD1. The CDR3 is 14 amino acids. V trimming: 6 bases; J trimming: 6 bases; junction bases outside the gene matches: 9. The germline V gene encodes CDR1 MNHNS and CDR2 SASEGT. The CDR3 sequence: CASRGGTGLAEAFF. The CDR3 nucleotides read TGTGCCAGCAGGGGGGGGACAGGTCTTGCTGAAGCTTTCTTT.

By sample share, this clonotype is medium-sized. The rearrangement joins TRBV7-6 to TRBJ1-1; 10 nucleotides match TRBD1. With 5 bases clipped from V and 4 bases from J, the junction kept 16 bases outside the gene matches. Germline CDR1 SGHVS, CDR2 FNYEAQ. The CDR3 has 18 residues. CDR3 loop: CASSRNMVGQGTPTEAFF. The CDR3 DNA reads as TGTGCCAGCAGCCGAAATATGGTGGGACAGGGGACCCCCACTGAAGCTTTCTTT.

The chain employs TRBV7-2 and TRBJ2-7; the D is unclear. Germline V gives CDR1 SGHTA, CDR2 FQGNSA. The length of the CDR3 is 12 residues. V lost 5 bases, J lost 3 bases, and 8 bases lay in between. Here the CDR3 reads CASSPANYEQYF. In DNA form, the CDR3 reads TGTGCCAGCAGCCCCGCTAACTACGAGCAGTACTTC.

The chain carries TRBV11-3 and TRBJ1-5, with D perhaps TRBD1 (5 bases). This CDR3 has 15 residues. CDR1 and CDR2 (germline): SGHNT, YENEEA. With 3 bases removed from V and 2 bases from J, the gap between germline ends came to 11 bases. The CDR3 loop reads CASSLRGRGNQPQHF. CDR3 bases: TGTGCCAGCAGCTTGAGGGGCAGGGGCAATCAGCCCCAGCATTTT.

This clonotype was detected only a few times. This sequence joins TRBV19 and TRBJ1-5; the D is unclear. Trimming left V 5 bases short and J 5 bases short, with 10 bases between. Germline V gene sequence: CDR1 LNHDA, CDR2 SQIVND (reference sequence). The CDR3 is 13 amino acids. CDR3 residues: CASSEGPHQPQHF. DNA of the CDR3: TGTGCCAGTAGTGAAGGGCCGCATCAGCCCCAGCATTTT.

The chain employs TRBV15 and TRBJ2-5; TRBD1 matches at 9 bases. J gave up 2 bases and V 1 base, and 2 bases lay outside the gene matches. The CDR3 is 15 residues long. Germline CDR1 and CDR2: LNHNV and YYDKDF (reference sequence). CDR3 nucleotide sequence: TGTGCCACCAGCAGAGCAGGACAGGGGCAAGAGACCCAGTACTTC. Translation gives CATSRAGQGQETQYF.

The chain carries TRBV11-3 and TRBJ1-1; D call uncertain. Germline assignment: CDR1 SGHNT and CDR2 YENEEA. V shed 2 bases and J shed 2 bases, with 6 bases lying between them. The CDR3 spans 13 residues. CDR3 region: CASSLKPNTEAFF. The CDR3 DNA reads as TGTGCCAGCAGCTTAAAGCCAAACACTGAAGCTTTCTTT.